The 9 T cell receptor beta chains given below trace back to one sample, sequenced in a study of identical twins (dated by TCRdb to the mid-2010s). Receptor libraries were prepared by 5' RACE. Sequencing was performed on an Illumina HiSeq 2000. TCRdb reran the public reads through fastp at Q25 and MiXCR, keeping productive beta chains. All rows with the same CDR3 protein become a single entry with the most common DNA and genes. The sample table contains 550,000 to 700,000 distinct CDR3 sequences; only one count was recorded for 21% of them. The top ten hold approximately 4.3% of the sample. These data are also associated with another study on T cells expressing NK-cell markers.

The sequenced sample consisted of PBMCs. The source is a young woman in good health.

This clonotype has only a few counts. The genes are TRBV20-1 and TRBJ2-7; 8 nucleotides line up with TRBD1. Germline trimming cut 3 bases from V and 8 bases from J; bases unmatched to any gene: 9. The CDR3 is 13 residues long. Germline CDR1 and CDR2: DFQATT and SNEGSKA (reference sequence). CDR3 sequence: CSASSRGPVQQYF. In DNA form, the CDR3 reads TGCAGTGCTAGCTCCAGGGGGCCTGTACAGCAGTACTTC.

This clonotype was observed a single time. The chain uses TRBV9 and TRBJ1-4, with D tentatively TRBD1 (5 bases). The CDR3 spans 15 residues. Between the trimmed V and J ends, which lost 4 bases and 8 bases, there was a span of 18 bases. Germline values: CDR1 SGDLS, CDR2 YYNGEE. CDR3 amino acids: CASSPTGAAREKLFF. CDR3 nucleotides: TGTGCCAGCAGCCCCACCGGGGCCGCAAGGGAAAAACTGTTTTTT.

V is TRBV6-1 and J is TRBJ2-7, with TRBD1 matching over 8 bases. This CDR3 spans 15 amino acids. Unmatched junction bases numbered 5, after V lost 4 bases and J lost 0 bases. Germline values: CDR1 MNHNS, CDR2 SASEGT. The CDR3, as DNA: TGTGCCAGCAGTGCGACAGGGGACTCCTCCTACGAGCAGTACTTC. It is translated as CASSATGDSSYEQYF.

This clonotype was seen a handful of times. This chain joins TRBV12-3 or TRBV12-4 and TRBJ2-1; tentative D call: TRBD2 (5 bases). V lost 1 base and J lost 3, with 13 bases in between. The CDR3 consists of 16 residues. CDR3 protein: CASSLGSRGIYNEQFF. DNA of the CDR3: TGTGCCAGCAGTTTAGGATCTAGAGGGATCTACAATGAGCAGTTCTTC.

This chain uses TRBV19 with TRBJ2-1; TRBD2 agrees at 10 bases. This CDR3 has 15 amino acids. Germline V gene data show CDR1 as LNHDA and CDR2 as SQIVND (reference sequence). Germline trimming cut 6 bases from V and 5 bases from J; bases unmatched to any gene: 7. The CDR3 sequence: CASRVLAGPHNEQFF. The DNA of the CDR3 is TGTGCCAGTAGGGTACTAGCGGGACCACACAATGAGCAGTTCTTC.

This clonotype has a count of ten or more. The chain combines TRBV27 with TRBJ1-6; 9 nucleotides agree with TRBD1. J gave up 9 bases and V 6 bases, and 6 bases lay outside the gene matches. Germline lookup yields CDR1 MNHEY and CDR2 SMNVEV (reference sequence). The length of the CDR3 is 14 residues. For the CDR3, the DNA is TGTGCCAGCAGGTGGGACAGGGAGGGTTCACCCCTCCACTTT. Protein sequence: CASRWDREGSPLHF.

There are a few counts of this clonotype. The chain carries TRBV12-3 or TRBV12-4 and TRBJ2-7; 10 bases fit TRBD1. The length of the CDR3 is 14 residues. J lost 3 bases, V lost 6 bases, and 5 bases had no gene match. The CDR3 loop reads CASRPGQGNYEQYF. The CDR3 DNA follows: TGTGCCAGCAGGCCGGGACAGGGGAACTACGAGCAGTACTTC.

Only a few counts were recorded for this clonotype. V and J are TRBV27 and TRBJ2-7; the match to TRBD2 covers 9 bases. V dropped 5 bases and J dropped 6; count of bases not matched to a gene: 11. Germline CDR1 and CDR2: MNHEY and SMNVEV (reference sequence). The CDR3 totals 15 residues. CDR3 in amino acids: CASSPLSAGGREQYF. CDR3 DNA sequence: TGTGCCAGCAGTCCACTTTCTGCGGGGGGGCGCGAGCAGTACTTC.

This clonotype occurred many times. The V gene is TRBV5-1, the J gene TRBJ2-1; 13 bases fit TRBD2. This CDR3 has 17 residues. The junction had 13 bases not matched to a gene; V was cut back by 4 bases and J by 9 bases. CDR1 SGHRS and CDR2 YFSETQ come from the germline V gene. The CDR3 region has the DNA TGCGCCAGCAGCCCACGGACTAGCGGGGGAAAATGGGGTGAGCAGTTCTTC. This encodes CASSPRTSGGKWGEQFF.